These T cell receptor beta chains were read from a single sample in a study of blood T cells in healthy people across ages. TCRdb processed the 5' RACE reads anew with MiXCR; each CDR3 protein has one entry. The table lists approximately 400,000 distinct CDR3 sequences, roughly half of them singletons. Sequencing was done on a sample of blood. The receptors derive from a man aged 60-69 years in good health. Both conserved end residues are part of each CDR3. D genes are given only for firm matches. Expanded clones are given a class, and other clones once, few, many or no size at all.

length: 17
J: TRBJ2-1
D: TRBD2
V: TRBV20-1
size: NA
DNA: TGCAGTGCTAGAGCCACTGGGACTAGCGGGTGGGACTATGAGCAGTTCTTC
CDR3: CSARATGTSGWDYEQFF

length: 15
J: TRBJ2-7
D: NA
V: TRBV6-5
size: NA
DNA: TGTGCCAGCAACCGGAGGGGGGGCCCCGAAGACGAGCAGTACTTC
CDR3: CASNRRGGPEDEQYF

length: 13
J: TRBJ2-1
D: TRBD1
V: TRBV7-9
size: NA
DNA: TGTGCCAGCACCCGGACAGGGAGCAATGAGCAGTTCTTC
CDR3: CASTRTGSNEQFF

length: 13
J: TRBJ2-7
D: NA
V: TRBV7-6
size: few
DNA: TGTGCCAGCAGCTTAGATCCAGGAGTTAGGCAGTACTTC
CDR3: CASSLDPGVRQYF

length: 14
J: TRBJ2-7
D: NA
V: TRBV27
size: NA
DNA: TGTGCCAGCAGTTTATCAGGCAGGGGAGGCGAGCAGTACTTC
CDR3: CASSLSGRGGEQYF

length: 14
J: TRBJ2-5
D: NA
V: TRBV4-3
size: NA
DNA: TGCACCAGCAGCCAAGAGGGACAACAAGAGACCCAGTACTTC
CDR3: CTSSQEGQQETQYF

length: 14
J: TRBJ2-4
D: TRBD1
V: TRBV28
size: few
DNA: TGTGCCAGCAGTTCCGGACAGGGTCGGAACATTCAGTACTTC
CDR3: CASSSGQGRNIQYF

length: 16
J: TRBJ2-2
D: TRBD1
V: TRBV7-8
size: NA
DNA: TGTGCCAGCAGCCGTCTACAGGGGCGCGAGGGCGGGGAGCTGTTTTTT
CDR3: CASSRLQGREGGELFF

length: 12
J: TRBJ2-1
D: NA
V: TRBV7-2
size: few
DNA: TGTGCCAGCAGCGAAGGACGGAGGGGGGAGTTCTTC
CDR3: CASSEGRRGEFF

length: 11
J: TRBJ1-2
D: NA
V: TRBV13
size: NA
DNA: TGTGCCAGCAGCCGCAGGGGATACTACACCTTC
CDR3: CASSRRGYYTF

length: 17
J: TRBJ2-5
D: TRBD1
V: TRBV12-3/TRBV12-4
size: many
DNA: TGTGCCAGCAGTCCCCTCCGGACAGGGCTTAAGGGAGAGACCCAGTACTTC
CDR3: CASSPLRTGLKGETQYF

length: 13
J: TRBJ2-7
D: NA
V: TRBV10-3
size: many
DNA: TGTGCCATCCTGGACTCCCCCTCCTACGAGCAGTACTTC
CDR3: CAILDSPSYEQYF

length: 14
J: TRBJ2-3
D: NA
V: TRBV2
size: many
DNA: TGTGCCAGCAGTGAAGGCCTTATGGGAGATACGCAGTATTTT
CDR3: CASSEGLMGDTQYF

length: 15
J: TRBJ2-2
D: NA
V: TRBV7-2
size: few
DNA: TGTGCCAGCAGCCCACTCCCGTCGAACACCGGGGAGCTGTTTTTT
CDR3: CASSPLPSNTGELFF

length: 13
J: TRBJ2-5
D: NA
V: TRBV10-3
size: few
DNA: TGTGCCATACGCGGAGGAACCGGGGAGACCCAGTACTTC
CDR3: CAIRGGTGETQYF

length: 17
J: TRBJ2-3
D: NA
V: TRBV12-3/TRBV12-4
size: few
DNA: TGTGCCAGCAGTGGAGGTCGGCGACCCACTAGCACAGATACGCAGTATTTT
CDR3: CASSGGRRPTSTDTQYF

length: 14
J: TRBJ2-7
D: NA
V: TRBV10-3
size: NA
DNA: TGTGCCACCTCGACAGGTACTATCTCCTACGAGCAGTACTTC
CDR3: CATSTGTISYEQYF

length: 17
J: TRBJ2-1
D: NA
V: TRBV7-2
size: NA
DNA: TGTGCCAGCAGCCCCTTTTTGACGGGGGGCAGCTACAATGAGCAGTTCTTC
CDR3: CASSPFLTGGSYNEQFF

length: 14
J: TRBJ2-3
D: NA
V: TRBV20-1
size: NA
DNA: TGCAGTGCTAGAGACGGCGTTAAATCAGATACGCAGTATTTT
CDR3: CSARDGVKSDTQYF

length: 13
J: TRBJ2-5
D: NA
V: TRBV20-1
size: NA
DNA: TGCAGTGCTAGCGTACTAGGAAAAGAGACCCAGTACTTC
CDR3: CSASVLGKETQYF

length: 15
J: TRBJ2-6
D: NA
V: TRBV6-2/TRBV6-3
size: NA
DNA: TGTGCCAGCAGGGATCGTTCGGCTGGGGCCAACGTCCTGACTTTC
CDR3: CASRDRSAGANVLTF

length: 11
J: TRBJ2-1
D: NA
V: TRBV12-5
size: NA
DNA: TGTGCTAGTGCCCTACGGGGTGAGCAGTTCTTC
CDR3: CASALRGEQFF

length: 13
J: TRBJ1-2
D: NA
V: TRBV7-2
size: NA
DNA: TGTGCCAGCAGCCGATGGGGGGATGATGGCTACACCTTC
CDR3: CASSRWGDDGYTF

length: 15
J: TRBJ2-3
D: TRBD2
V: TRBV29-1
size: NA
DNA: TGCAGCGTTGAAGATCTAGGCGGGGGGGCAGATACGCAGTATTTT
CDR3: CSVEDLGGGADTQYF

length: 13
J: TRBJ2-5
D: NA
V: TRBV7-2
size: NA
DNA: TGTGCCAGCAGCCCCTCTTACCAAGAGACCCAGTACTTC
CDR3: CASSPSYQETQYF

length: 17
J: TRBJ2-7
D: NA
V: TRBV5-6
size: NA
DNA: TGTGCCAGCAGCTTGGCGGCGCGAGGGGTTGGATCCTACGAGCAGTACTTC
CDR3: CASSLAARGVGSYEQYF

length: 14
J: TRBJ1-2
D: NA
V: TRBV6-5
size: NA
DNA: TGTGCCAGCAGGAGAGGAGAGGGGGGCTATGGCTACACCTTC
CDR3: CASRRGEGGYGYTF

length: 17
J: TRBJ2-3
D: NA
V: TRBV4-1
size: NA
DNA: TGCGCCAGCAGCCAGGGGACTGGACCAATAAGCACAGATACGCAGTATTTT
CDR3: CASSQGTGPISTDTQYF

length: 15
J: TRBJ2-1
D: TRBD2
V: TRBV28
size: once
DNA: TGTGCCAGCAGTAAGGCGACTAGCGGATACAATGAGCAGTTCTTC
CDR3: CASSKATSGYNEQFF

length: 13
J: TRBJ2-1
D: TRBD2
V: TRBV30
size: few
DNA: TGTGCCTGGAGTGTACCGGGGGGGAATGAGCAGTTCTTC
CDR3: CAWSVPGGNEQFF

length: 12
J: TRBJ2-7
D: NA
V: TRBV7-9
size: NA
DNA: TGTGCCAGCAGCTTCGGGACACAAGAGCAGTACTTC
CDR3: CASSFGTQEQYF

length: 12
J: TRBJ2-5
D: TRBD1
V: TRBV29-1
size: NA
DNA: TGCAGCACTCGACAGGGCCAAGAGACCCAGTACTTC
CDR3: CSTRQGQETQYF

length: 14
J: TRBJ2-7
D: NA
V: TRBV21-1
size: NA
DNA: TGTGCCAGCAGCAATCCAGTGAGGGCCTACGAGCAGTACTTC
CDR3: CASSNPVRAYEQYF

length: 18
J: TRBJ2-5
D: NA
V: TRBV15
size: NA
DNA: TGTGCCACCAGCAGAGATTTCTGGGGGGATGTCGGCCAAGAGACCCAGTACTTC
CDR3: CATSRDFWGDVGQETQYF

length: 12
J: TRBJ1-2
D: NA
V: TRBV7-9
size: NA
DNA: TGTGCCAGCAGCTTCAGGGGTTATGGCTACACCTTC
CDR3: CASSFRGYGYTF

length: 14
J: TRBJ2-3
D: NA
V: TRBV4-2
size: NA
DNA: TGTGCCAGCAGCCAAGATCACCCCACAGATACGCAGTATTTT
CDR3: CASSQDHPTDTQYF

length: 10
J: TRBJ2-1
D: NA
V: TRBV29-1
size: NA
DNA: TGCAGCGTTGTCGGGACGGAGCAGTTCTTC
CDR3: CSVVGTEQFF

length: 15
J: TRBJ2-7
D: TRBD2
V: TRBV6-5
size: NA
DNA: TGTGCCAGCAAAGGGGGACTAGCGGGGGGGATCGAGCAGTACTTC
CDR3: CASKGGLAGGIEQYF

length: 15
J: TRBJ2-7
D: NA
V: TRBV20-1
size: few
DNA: TGCAGTGCTAGAGATTCACGCGTGGGTGGTTACGAGCAGTACTTC
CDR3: CSARDSRVGGYEQYF

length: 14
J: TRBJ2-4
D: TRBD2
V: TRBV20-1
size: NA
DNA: TGCAGTGCTAGCAGCGGGAGTGCCAAAAACATTCAGTACTTC
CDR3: CSASSGSAKNIQYF

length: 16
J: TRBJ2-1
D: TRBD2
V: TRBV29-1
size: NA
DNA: TGCAGCGTTGATACGGGACTAGCGGGAGCAGGAAATGAGCAGTTCTTC
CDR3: CSVDTGLAGAGNEQFF

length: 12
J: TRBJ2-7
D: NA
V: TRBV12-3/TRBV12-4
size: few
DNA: TGTGCCAGCAGTTTACAGTTCTACGAGCAGTACTTC
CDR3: CASSLQFYEQYF